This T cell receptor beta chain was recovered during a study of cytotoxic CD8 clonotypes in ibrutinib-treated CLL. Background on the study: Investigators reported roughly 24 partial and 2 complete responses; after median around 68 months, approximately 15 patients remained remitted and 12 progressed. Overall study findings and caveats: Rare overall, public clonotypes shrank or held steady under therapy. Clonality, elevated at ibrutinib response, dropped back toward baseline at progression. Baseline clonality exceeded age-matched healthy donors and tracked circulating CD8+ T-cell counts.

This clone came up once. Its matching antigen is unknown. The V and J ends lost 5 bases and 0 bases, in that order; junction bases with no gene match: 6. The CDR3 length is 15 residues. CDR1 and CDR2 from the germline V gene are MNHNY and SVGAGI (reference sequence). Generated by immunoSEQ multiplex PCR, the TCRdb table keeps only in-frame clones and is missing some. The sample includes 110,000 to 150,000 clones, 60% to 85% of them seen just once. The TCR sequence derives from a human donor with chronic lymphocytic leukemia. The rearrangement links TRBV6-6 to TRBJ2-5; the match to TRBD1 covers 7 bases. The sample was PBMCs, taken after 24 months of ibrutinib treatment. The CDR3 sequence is CASSRPGTDQETQYF. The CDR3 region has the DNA TGTGCCAGCAGTCGACCCGGGACAGACCAAGAGACCCAGTACTTC.